This T cell receptor (beta chain) was captured in a study of T cell responses to AZD1222 COVID-19 vaccine. Regarding the study as a whole: Distributed over spike, vaccine-associated CD4 TCRs predominated at 160-218 and 743-854. Females made up more of the donors, who were largely white British, and clonal diversity may have come out too low.

Notes on this clone: As yet, its antigen is unknown.

Libraries were prepared by immunoSEQ multiplex PCR; TCRdb keeps only in-frame clonotypes and omits some of them. In the table there are more than 150,000 clones, around 90% of which are singletons. This CDR3 region has 14 residues. V shed 6 bases and J 0 bases; nucleotides not matched to a gene: 2. Looked up from germline, CDR1 is SNHLY and CDR2 is FYNNEI. Material: peripheral blood, obtained on day 0 of AZD1222 vaccination. The chain has TRBV2 and TRBJ2-3, with 8 bases identical to TRBD2. This receptor was taken from an adult in good health. The chain's CDR3 is CASRRTSSTDTQYF. The CDR3 region has the DNA TGTGCCAGCAGGCGGACTAGCAGCACAGATACGCAGTATTTT.